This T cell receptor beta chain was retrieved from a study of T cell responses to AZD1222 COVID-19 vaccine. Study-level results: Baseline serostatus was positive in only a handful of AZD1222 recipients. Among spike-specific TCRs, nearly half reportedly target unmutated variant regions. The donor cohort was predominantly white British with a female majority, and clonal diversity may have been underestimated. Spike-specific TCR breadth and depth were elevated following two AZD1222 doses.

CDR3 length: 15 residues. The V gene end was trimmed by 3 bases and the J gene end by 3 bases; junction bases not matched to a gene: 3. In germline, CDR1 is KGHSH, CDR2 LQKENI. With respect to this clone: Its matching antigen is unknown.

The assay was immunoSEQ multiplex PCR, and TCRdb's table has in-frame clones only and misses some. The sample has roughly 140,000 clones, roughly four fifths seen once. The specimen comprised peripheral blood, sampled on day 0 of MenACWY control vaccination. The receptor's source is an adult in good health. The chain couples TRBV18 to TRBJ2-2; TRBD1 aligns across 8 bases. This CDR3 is CASSPRGQDTGELFF. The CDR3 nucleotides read TGTGCCAGCTCACCCAGGGGGCAAGACACCGGGGAGCTGTTTTTT.